This TCR beta chain was observed in a study of prognosis after radiotherapy for stage I lung cancer. Study overall: Every lung cancer patient of the non-small cell type was deemed medically inoperable. Progression was not significant in some 16 patients, whereas several developed distant metastases (median around 7 months) after radiotherapy. Study-level results: Unique TCR clones declined after stereotactic body radiation therapy, from a median around 10,000 to 6,900.

Peripheral blood samples of six milliliters were drawn at each of two time points. Multiplex PCR in two rounds served to amplify TCR beta CDR3 from genomic DNA. Primers specific to each TRBV and TRBJ gene were used in first-round PCR. TCRdb passed the multiplex PCR reads through MiXCR, listing each CDR3 protein once. This sample has around 17,000 distinct CDR3 sequences; over 15% occur once, and the top ten carry around 40%. Germline V gene sequence: CDR1 SGHTA, CDR2 FQGTGA. V trimming: 2 bases; J trimming: 1 base; junction bases outside the gene matches: 6. The CDR3 length is 16 residues. At least ten counts were recorded for this clonotype. Its matching antigen is unknown.

The input for sequencing was PBMCs, taken before or after stereotactic body radiation therapy (not recorded which). The rearrangement links TRBV7-3 to TRBJ1-1; 8 bases are shared with TRBD1. The sequence came from a donor aged 50 or older with non-small cell lung cancer. The CDR3 DNA is TGTGCCAGCAGCTTAGGAATCGGACAGGGGAACACTGAAGCTTTCTTT. Its protein product is CASSLGIGQGNTEAFF.